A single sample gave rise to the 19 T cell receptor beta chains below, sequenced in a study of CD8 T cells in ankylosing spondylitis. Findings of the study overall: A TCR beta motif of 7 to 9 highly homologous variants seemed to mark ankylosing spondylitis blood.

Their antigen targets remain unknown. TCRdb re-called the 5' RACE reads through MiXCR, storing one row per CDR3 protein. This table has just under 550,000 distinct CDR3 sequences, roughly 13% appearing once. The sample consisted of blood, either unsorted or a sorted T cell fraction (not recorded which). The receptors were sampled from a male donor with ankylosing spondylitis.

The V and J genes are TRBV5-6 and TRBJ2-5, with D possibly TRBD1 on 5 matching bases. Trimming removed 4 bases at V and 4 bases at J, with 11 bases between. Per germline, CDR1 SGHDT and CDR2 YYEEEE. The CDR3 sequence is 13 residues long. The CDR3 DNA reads TGTGCCAGCAGCCCGACAGTGGGAGAGACCCAGTACTTC. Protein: CASSPTVGETQYF.

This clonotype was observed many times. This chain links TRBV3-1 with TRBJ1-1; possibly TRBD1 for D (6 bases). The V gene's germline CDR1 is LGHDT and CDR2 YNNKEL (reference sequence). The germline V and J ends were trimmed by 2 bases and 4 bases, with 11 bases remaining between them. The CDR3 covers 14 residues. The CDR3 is CASSQPRGGTEAFF. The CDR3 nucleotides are TGTGCCAGCAGCCAACCTAGGGGGGGCACTGAAGCTTTCTTT.

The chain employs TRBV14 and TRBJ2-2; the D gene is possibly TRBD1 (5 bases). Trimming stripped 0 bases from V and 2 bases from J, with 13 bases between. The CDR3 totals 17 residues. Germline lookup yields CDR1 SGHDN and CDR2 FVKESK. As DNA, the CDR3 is TGTGCCAGCAGCCAAGATCTCGGCAGGGCTAACACCGGGGAGCTGTTTTTT. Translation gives CASSQDLGRANTGELFF.

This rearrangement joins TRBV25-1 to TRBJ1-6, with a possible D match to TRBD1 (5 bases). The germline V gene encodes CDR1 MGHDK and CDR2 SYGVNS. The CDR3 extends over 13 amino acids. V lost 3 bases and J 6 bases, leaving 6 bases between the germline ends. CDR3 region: CASSEQGNSPLHF. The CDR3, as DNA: TGTGCCAGCAGTGAGCAGGGTAATTCACCCCTCCACTTT.

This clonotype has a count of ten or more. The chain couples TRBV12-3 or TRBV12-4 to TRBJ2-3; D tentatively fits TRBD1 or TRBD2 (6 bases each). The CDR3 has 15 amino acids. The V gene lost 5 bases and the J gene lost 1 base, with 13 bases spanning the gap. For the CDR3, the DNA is TGTGCCAGCAGTCCCGAGGGGGGCGGCACAGATACGCAGTATTTT. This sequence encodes CASSPEGGGTDTQYF.

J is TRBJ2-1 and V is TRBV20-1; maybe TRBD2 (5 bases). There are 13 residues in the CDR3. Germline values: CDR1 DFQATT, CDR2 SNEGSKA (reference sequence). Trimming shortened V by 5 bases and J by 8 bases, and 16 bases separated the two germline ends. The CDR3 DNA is TGCAGTGCTGGTGGGAGCGAGGCCGATGAGCAGTTCTTC. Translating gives CSAGGSEADEQFF.

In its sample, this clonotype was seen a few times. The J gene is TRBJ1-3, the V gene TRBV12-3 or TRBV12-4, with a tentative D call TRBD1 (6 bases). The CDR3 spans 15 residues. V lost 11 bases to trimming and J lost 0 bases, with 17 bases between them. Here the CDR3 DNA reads TGTGCCGCGAAACAGGGTCAAATCTCTGGAAACACCATATATTTT. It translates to CAAKQGQISGNTIYF.

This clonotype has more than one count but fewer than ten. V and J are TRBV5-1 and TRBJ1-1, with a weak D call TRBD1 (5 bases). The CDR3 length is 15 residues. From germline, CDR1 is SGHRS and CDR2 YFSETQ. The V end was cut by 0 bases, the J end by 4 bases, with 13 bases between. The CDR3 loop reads CASSLVQVGGTEAFF. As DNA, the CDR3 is TGCGCCAGCAGCTTGGTTCAGGTTGGGGGCACTGAAGCTTTCTTT.

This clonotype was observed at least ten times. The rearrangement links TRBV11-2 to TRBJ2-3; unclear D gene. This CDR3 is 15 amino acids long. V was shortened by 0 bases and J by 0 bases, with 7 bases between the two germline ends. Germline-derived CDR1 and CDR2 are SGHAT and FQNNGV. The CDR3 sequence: CASSLEHHSTDTQYF. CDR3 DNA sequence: TGTGCCAGCAGCTTAGAGCACCATAGCACAGATACGCAGTATTTT.

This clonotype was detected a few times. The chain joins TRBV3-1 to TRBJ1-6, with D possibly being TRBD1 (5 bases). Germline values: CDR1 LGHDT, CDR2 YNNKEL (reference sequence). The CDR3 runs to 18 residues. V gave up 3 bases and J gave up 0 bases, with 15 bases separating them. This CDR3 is CASSHVGTRSSYNSPLHF. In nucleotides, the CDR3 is TGTGCCAGCAGCCATGTCGGGACGCGGAGCTCCTATAATTCACCCCTCCACTTT.

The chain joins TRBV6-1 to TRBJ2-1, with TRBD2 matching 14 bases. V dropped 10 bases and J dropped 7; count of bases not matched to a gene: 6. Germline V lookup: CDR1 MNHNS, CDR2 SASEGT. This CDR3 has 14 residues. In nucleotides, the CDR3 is TGTGCCACGAGACTAGCGGGAGGGCATAATGAGCAGTTCTTC. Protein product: CATRLAGGHNEQFF.

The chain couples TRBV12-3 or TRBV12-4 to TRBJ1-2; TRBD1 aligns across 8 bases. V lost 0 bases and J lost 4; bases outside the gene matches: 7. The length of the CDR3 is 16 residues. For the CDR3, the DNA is TGTGCCAGCAGTTTAGCGTCGACAGGGGCGAGCTATGGCTACACCTTC. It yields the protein CASSLASTGASYGYTF.

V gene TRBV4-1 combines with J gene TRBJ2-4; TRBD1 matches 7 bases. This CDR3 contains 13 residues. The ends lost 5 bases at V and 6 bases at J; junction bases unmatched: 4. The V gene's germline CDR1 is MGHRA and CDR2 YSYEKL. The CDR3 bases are TGCGCCAGCAGCATAAGGACAGGAAACATTCAGTACTTC. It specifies CASSIRTGNIQYF.

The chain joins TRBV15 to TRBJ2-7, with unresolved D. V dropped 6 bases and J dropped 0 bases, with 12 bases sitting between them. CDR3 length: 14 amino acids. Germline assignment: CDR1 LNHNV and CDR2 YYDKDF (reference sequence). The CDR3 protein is CATSISRNSYEQYV. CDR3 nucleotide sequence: TGTGCCACCAGTATATCACGGAACTCCTACGAGCAGTACGTC.

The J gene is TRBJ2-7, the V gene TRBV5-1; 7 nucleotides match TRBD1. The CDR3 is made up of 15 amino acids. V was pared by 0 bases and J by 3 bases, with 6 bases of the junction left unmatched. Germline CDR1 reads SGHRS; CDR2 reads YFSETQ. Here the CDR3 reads CASSLGTGVRYEQYV. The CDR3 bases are TGCGCCAGCAGCTTGGGGACAGGAGTCCGCTACGAGCAGTACGTC.

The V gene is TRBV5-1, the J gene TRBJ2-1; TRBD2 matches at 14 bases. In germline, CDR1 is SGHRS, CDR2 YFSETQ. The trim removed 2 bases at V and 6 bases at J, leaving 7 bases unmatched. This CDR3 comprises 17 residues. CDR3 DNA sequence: TGCGCCAGCAGCTTACCGGGACTAGCGGGAGAAGGCAATGAGCAGTTCTTC. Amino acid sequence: CASSLPGLAGEGNEQFF.

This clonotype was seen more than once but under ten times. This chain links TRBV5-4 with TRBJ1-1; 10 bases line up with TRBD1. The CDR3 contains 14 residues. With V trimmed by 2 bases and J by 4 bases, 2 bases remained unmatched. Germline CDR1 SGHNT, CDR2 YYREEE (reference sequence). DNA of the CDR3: TGTGCCAGCAGCTTCGGGACAGGGGTCACTGAAGCTTTCTTT. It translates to CASSFGTGVTEAFF.

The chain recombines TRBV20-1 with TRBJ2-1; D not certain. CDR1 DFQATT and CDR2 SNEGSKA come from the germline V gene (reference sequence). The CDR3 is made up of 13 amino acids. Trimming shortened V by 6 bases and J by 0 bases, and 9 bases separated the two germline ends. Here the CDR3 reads CSALTSSYNEQFF. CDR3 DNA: TGCAGTGCCCTTACGAGCTCCTACAATGAGCAGTTCTTC.

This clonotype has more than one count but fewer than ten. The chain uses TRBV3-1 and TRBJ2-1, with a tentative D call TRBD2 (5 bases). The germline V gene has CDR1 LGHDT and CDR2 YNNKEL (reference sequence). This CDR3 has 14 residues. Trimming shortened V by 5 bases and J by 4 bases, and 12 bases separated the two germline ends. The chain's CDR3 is CASSARGFYNEQFF. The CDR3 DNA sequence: TGTGCCAGCAGCGCCCGGGGATTTTACAATGAGCAGTTCTTC.